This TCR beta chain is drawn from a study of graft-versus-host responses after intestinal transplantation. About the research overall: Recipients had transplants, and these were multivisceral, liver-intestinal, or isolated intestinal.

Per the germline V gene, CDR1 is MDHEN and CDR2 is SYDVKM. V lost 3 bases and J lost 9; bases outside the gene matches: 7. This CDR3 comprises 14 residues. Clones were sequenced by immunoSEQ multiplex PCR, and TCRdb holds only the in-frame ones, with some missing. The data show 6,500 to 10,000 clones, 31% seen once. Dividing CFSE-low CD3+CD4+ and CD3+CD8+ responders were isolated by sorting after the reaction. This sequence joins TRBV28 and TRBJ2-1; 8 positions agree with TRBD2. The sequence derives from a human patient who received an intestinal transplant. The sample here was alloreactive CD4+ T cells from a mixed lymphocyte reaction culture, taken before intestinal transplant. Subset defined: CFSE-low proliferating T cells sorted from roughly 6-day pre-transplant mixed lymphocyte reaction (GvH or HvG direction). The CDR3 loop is CASSFGGLGFEQFF. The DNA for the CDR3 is TGTGCCAGCAGTTTCGGGGGACTAGGATTTGAGCAGTTCTTC. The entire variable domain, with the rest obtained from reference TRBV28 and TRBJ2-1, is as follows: DVKVTQSSRYLVKRTGEKVFLECVQDMDHENMFWYRQDPGLGLRLIYFSYDVKMKEKGDIPEGYSVSREKKERFSLILESASTNQTSMYLCASSFGGLGFEQFFGPGTRLTVL.